The source of this TCR beta chain is a study of beta chain features in type 1 diabetes. Researchers reported sorting CD4+ naive, central memory, regulatory and stem cell-like memory cells via CD45RO/CCR7/CD25/CD127/CD95/CD27. Study results and limitations: Type 1 diabetes patients showed a moderate but significant shortening of TCRB CDR3s in all four CD4+ subsets.

Concerning this clone: Its antigen is currently unknown.

Of the isolated RNA, all was reverse transcribed, and so the sequenced material was expressed TCRB transcripts. Only in-frame clones appear in the TCRdb table, and some are missing; sequencing was by immunoSEQ multiplex PCR. This sample carries fewer than 300,000 clones, 11% of them seen once, and the ten largest clones take around 0.017%. Germline loops: CDR1 PRHDT, CDR2 FYEKMQ (reference sequence). V trimming: 5 bases; J trimming: 4 bases; junction bases outside the gene matches: 7. CDR3 length: 14 residues. This chain uses TRBV13 with TRBJ2-7, with 8 bases lining up with TRBD1. The TCR was taken from a man aged 25-45 years with type 1 diabetes. Sequences were obtained from naive CD4+ T cells from blood. The chain's CDR3 is CASSRGQGRYEQYF. The CDR3 nucleotides are TGTGCCAGCAGCCGTGGACAGGGTCGTTACGAGCAGTACTTC.